The 26 T cell receptor beta chains below all came from one sample that was sequenced in a study of blood T cell repertoires in COVID-19. Repertoires were generated with immunoSEQ multiplex PCR, while TCRdb's copy carries only in-frame clones and drops some. The sample has 220,000 or so clones; roughly 84% are singletons. What was sequenced was PBMCs or T cells enriched from blood (not recorded which). These receptors were collected from a woman aged 40 to 55 who had recovered from COVID-19.

The gene calls are TRBV29-1 and TRBJ2-1, with 10 bases aligning to TRBD2. The germline CDR1 and CDR2 sequences are SQVTM and ANQGSEA. V trimming: 4 bases; J trimming: 12 bases; junction bases outside the gene matches: 12. The CDR3 covers 14 residues. CDR3 protein: CSVGRLAGAMRQFF. The CDR3 nucleotides read TGCAGCGTTGGTCGGCTAGCGGGAGCTATGCGGCAGTTCTTC.

The chain uses TRBV6-2 or TRBV6-3 and TRBJ2-5; the match to TRBD2 covers 9 bases. The germline gives CDR1 MNHEY, CDR2 SVGEGT. CDR3 length: 18 residues. After removal of 0 bases from V and 1 base from J, the junction contained 9 bases not matched to a gene. CDR3 residues: CASSYSFIAGASQETQYF. The CDR3 coding sequence is TGTGCCAGCAGTTACTCGTTCATAGCGGGAGCGAGCCAAGAGACCCAGTACTTC.

V gene TRBV24-1 combines with J gene TRBJ2-3; D may be TRBD2 (7 bases). CDR3 length: 15 amino acids. Germline assignment: CDR1 KGHDR and CDR2 SFDVKD. Trimming left V 5 bases short and J 3 bases short, with 14 bases between. Here the CDR3 DNA reads TGTGCCACCAGTGCCCTAGGGGGGGGAACAGATACGCAGTATTTT. It encodes CATSALGGGTDTQYF.

V usage is TRBV2 and J usage is TRBJ2-7, with 9 nucleotides matching TRBD1. From germline, CDR1 is SNHLY and CDR2 FYNNEI. The CDR3 runs to 14 residues. The J segment lost 3 bases and the V segment lost 6 bases, leaving 6 bases of the junction unmatched. This CDR3 reads CASSLDRGGYEQYF. In DNA, the CDR3 is TGTGCCAGCAGCTTGGACAGGGGTGGCTACGAGCAGTACTTC. Full variable domain (outside the CDR3, taken from reference TRBV2 and TRBJ2-7): EPEVTQTPSHQVTQMGQEVILRCVPISNHLYFYWYRQILGQKVEFLVSFYNNEISEKSEIFDDQFSVERPDGSNFTLKIRSTKLEDSAMYFCASSLDRGGYEQYFGPGTRLTVT.

The CDR3, as DNA: TGTGCCACCCGACGGGAGAATGAAAAACTGTTTTTT. Translating gives CATRRENEKLFF. The J gene is TRBJ1-4, the V gene TRBV10-3; D is unresolved. The CDR3 runs 12 residues. With 10 bases removed from V and 5 bases from J, the gap between germline ends came to 11 bases. The germline CDR1 and CDR2 sequences are ENHRY and SYGVKD.

The V call is TRBV19, the J call TRBJ1-2, with 9 bases that match TRBD1. Looked up from germline, CDR1 is LNHDA and CDR2 is SQIVND (reference sequence). Germline trimming cut 0 bases from V and 2 bases from J; bases unmatched to any gene: 4. The CDR3 extends over 16 amino acids. CDR3 in DNA: TGTGCCAGTAGTATAGAAACGGGACAGGGAAACTATGGCTACACCTTC. Translated, it gives CASSIETGQGNYGYTF.

V is TRBV27 and J is TRBJ1-1; tentatively, D is TRBD1 (6 bases). The germline V and J ends were trimmed by 5 bases and 0 bases, with 22 bases remaining between them. This CDR3 has 18 residues. Germline V gene lookup returns CDR1 MNHEY and CDR2 SMNVEV (reference sequence). The DNA for the CDR3 is TGTGCCAGCAGTCAAACCGGGACATCAGTTGTCATGAACACTGAAGCTTTCTTT. Translated, it gives CASSQTGTSVVMNTEAFF.

The rearrangement uses TRBV2 and TRBJ1-5, with 9 nucleotides matching TRBD1. Losses at the gene ends were 5 bases for V and 7 bases for J; bases not matched to a gene: 9. The CDR3 sequence is 15 residues long. Germline V gene sequence: CDR1 SNHLY, CDR2 FYNNEI. CDR3: CASSPLQGAGQPQHF. The CDR3 DNA sequence: TGTGCCAGCAGTCCACTACAGGGGGCAGGGCAGCCCCAGCATTTT.

This clone has only a few counts. The V gene is TRBV7-2, the J gene TRBJ1-6; D gene unclear. The CDR3 is 15 residues long. The V and J ends lost 1 base and 4 bases respectively, with 8 bases between them. Germline-derived CDR1 and CDR2 are SGHTA and FQGNSA. The CDR3 DNA reads TGTGCCAGCAGCTTAGGGGGAGGGTATAATTCACCCCTCCACTTT. Translation: CASSLGGGYNSPLHF.

The V call is TRBV2, the J call TRBJ1-2, with TRBD1 identical over 7 bases. The V gene end was trimmed by 6 bases and the J gene end by 6 bases; junction bases not matched to a gene: 7. CDR3 size: 13 residues. The germline V gene has CDR1 SNHLY and CDR2 FYNNEI. CDR3: CASSLGQEHGYTF. DNA of the CDR3: TGTGCCAGCAGCCTTGGACAGGAACATGGCTACACCTTC.

This chain uses TRBV28 with TRBJ2-3; D is undetermined. There are 13 residues in the CDR3. V was clipped by 3 bases and J by 5 bases, with 9 bases between them. Germline V lookup: CDR1 MDHEN, CDR2 SYDVKM. CDR3 in DNA: TGTGCCAGCAGTTTTGGCGGCCTAGATACGCAGTATTTT. Translated: CASSFGGLDTQYF.

The gene calls are TRBV28 and TRBJ2-5; 11 nucleotides line up with TRBD2. The length of the CDR3 is 16 residues. The germline V gene encodes CDR1 MDHEN and CDR2 SYDVKM. V lost 5 bases, J lost 5 bases, and 10 bases stayed unmatched. The CDR3 DNA reads TGTGCCAGCAGTGGGGGGCTAGCGGGAGGTCGGGAGACCCAGTACTTC. Protein: CASSGGLAGGRETQYF.

The rearrangement links TRBV9 to TRBJ2-7, with 14 bases aligning to TRBD2. CDR1 and CDR2 from the germline V gene are SGDLS and YYNGEE. There are 16 residues in the CDR3. The V segment lost 3 bases and the J segment 7 bases; nucleotides outside the gene matches: 9. CDR3 protein: CASSGRTSGRLREQYF. The CDR3 DNA reads as TGTGCCAGCAGCGGAAGGACTAGCGGGAGGTTGAGAGAGCAGTACTTC.

This chain uses TRBV28 with TRBJ1-1; D gene uncertain. The CDR3 is made up of 14 amino acids. Germline V gene data show CDR1 as MDHEN and CDR2 as SYDVKM. Trimming shortened V by 6 bases and J by 1 base, and 12 bases separated the two germline ends. The CDR3 bases are TGTGCCAGCAGACGCCGGGAGGCGAACACTGAAGCTTTCTTT. Translating gives CASRRREANTEAFF. Using reference TRBV28 and TRBJ1-1 for the parts outside the CDR3, the full variable domain is DVKVTQSSRYLVKRTGEKVFLECVQDMDHENMFWYRQDPGLGLRLIYFSYDVKMKEKGDIPEGYSVSREKKERFSLILESASTNQTSMYLCASRRREANTEAFFGQGTRLTVV.

This sequence joins TRBV18 and TRBJ2-7, with TRBD1 identical over 8 bases. Germline V gives CDR1 KGHSH, CDR2 LQKENI. V lost 6 bases, J lost 0 bases, and 4 bases stayed unmatched. The CDR3 consists of 14 residues. This CDR3 reads CASSGTGGSYEQYF. The CDR3 region has the DNA TGTGCCAGCTCGGGGACAGGAGGCTCCTACGAGCAGTACTTC. Combining the CDR3 with reference TRBV18 and TRBJ2-7 gives the whole variable domain NAGVMQNPRHLVRRRGQEARLRCSPMKGHSHVYWYRQLPEEGLKFMVYLQKENIIDESGMPKERFSAEFPKEGPSILRIQQVVRGDSAAYFCASSGTGGSYEQYFGPGTRLTVT.

The chain combines TRBV16 with TRBJ2-1, with D unclear. From germline, CDR1 is KGHSY and CDR2 FQNENV. CDR3 size: 12 residues. V lost 4 bases and J lost 13, with 14 bases in between. CDR3 sequence: CASSLASPTQFF. CDR3 DNA sequence: TGTGCCAGCAGCCTAGCAAGTCCCACACAGTTCTTC.

This chain uses TRBV9 with TRBJ2-4; D perhaps matches TRBD2 (5 bases). Trimming cost V 1 base and J 8 bases, with 16 bases left between them. Germline CDR1 reads SGDLS; CDR2 reads YYNGEE. The length of the CDR3 is 15 residues. The CDR3 sequence is CASSVSTSTSDIQYF. The DNA for the CDR3 is TGTGCCAGCAGCGTATCGACTTCTACTAGTGACATTCAGTACTTC.

In this sample, this clone turned up a few times. This chain links TRBV28 with TRBJ2-7; 8 nucleotides align to TRBD2. V trimming: 4 bases; J trimming: 0 bases; junction bases outside the gene matches: 5. Germline V gene sequence: CDR1 MDHEN, CDR2 SYDVKM. CDR3 length: 15 residues. CDR3 DNA: TGTGCCAGCAGTTCTAGCGGGTCCTCCTCCTACGAGCAGTACTTC. Protein product: CASSSSGSSSYEQYF. Looking up the rest from reference TRBV28 and TRBJ2-7 gives the full variable domain: DVKVTQSSRYLVKRTGEKVFLECVQDMDHENMFWYRQDPGLGLRLIYFSYDVKMKEKGDIPEGYSVSREKKERFSLILESASTNQTSMYLCASSSSGSSSYEQYFGPGTRLTVT.

This clone has more than one count but fewer than ten. The chain couples TRBV5-1 to TRBJ2-2; 8 bases agree with TRBD1. CDR1 and CDR2 (germline): SGHRS, YFSETQ. The CDR3 loop spans 15 amino acids. V lost 3 bases to trimming and J lost 5 bases; unmatched junction nucleotides: 6. CDR3 sequence (DNA): TGCGCCAGCAGCTCCCAGGGGGCGGGGACCGGGGAGCTGTTTTTT. Its protein product is CASSSQGAGTGELFF. The whole variable domain, filled in from reference TRBV5-1 and TRBJ2-2, reads KAGVTQTPRYLIKTRGQQVTLSCSPISGHRSVSWYQQTPGQGLQFLFEYFSETQRNKGNFPGRFSGRQFSNSRSEMNVSTLELGDSALYLCASSSQGAGTGELFFGEGSRLTVL.

The chain recombines TRBV6-1 with TRBJ2-5, with a possible D match to TRBD2 (6 bases). Trimming cost V 3 bases and J 5 bases, with 13 bases left between them. Germline assignment: CDR1 MNHNS and CDR2 SASEGT. The CDR3 is made up of 14 amino acids. CDR3 bases: TGTGCCAGCAGTGACATAGCGGCCGGGGAGACCCAGTACTTC. Translating gives CASSDIAAGETQYF.

The chain uses TRBV4-2 and TRBJ2-7; TRBD2 aligns across 10 bases. The CDR3 spans 17 residues. The V gene end was trimmed by 0 bases and the J gene end by 1 base; junction bases not matched to a gene: 6. Germline assignment: CDR1 LGHNA and CDR2 YNFKEQ. This CDR3 is CASSQDHSGRGSYEQYF. CDR3 nucleotides: TGTGCCAGCAGCCAAGATCACAGCGGGAGGGGATCCTACGAGCAGTACTTC.

The rearrangement joins TRBV29-1 to TRBJ2-3; D is possibly TRBD2 (7 bases). Germline values: CDR1 SQVTM, CDR2 ANQGSEA. This CDR3 is 14 amino acids long. V was cut by 7 bases and J by 4 bases, with 18 bases left in between. The CDR3, as DNA: TGCAGCGCTCGTTCCGGGGAGGGGGCAGATACGCAGTATTTT. Translation gives CSARSGEGADTQYF.

This clone was observed a handful of times. CDR3 bases: TGTGCCAGCAGTCCCCACAGGGGCAAGGGGTCCTACGAGCAGTACTTC. This translates into CASSPHRGKGSYEQYF. The chain recombines TRBV28 with TRBJ2-7; 7 nucleotides agree with TRBD1. Germline V CDR1 and CDR2: MDHEN, SYDVKM. V lost 5 bases, J lost 1 base, and 11 bases stayed unmatched. The CDR3 is 16 residues long.

V and J are TRBV30 and TRBJ2-7; tentatively, D is TRBD2 (6 bases). V was cut by 5 bases and J by 3 bases, with 11 bases left in between. The CDR3 length is 12 residues. The germline V gene has CDR1 GTSNPN and CDR2 SVGIG (reference sequence). CDR3 loop: CAWDGGDYEQYF. DNA of the CDR3: TGTGCCTGGGACGGGGGAGACTACGAGCAGTACTTC.

The V gene is TRBV24-1, the J gene TRBJ2-1; 10 positions agree with TRBD2. CDR1 KGHDR and CDR2 SFDVKD come from the germline V gene. With 5 bases clipped from V and 7 bases from J, the junction kept 4 bases outside the gene matches. The CDR3 extends over 14 amino acids. The CDR3: CATSVAGGLNEQFF. The CDR3 DNA is TGTGCCACCAGTGTAGCGGGAGGATTAAATGAGCAGTTCTTC.

The chain combines TRBV5-1 with TRBJ2-7, with TRBD2 matching 14 bases. This CDR3 has 15 amino acids. CDR1 and CDR2 (germline): SGHRS, YFSETQ. Trimming at V came to 4 bases and at J to 5 bases, leaving 5 bases not matched to a gene. The CDR3 reads CASSGGLAGAHEQYF. In nucleotides, the CDR3 is TGCGCCAGCAGCGGGGGACTAGCGGGAGCCCACGAGCAGTACTTC.